These 4 T cell receptor beta chains share one sample of origin, sequenced in a study of T cell responses to AZD1222 COVID-19 vaccine. Assay: immunoSEQ multiplex PCR; the TCRdb copy retains only in-frame clones and omits some. The sample yields some 200,000 clones, approximately 93% seen once. The specimen was peripheral blood, collected on day 0 of AZD1222 vaccination. The receptors were sampled from an adult in good health.

The V gene is TRBV12-3 or TRBV12-4, the J gene TRBJ1-2, with a tentative D call TRBD1 (6 bases). The CDR3 contains 13 residues. V lost 5 bases to trimming and J lost 5 bases, with 12 bases between them. This chain's CDR3 is CASSQTGGYGYTF. The DNA of the CDR3 is TGTGCCAGCAGTCAGACAGGAGGGTATGGCTACACCTTC.

The chain carries TRBV2 and TRBJ2-2; possible D gene TRBD2, 6 bases. The germline V gene has CDR1 SNHLY and CDR2 FYNNEI. The ends were cut back, 6 bases at V and 4 bases at J, with 12 bases in the middle. The CDR3 has 14 amino acids. CDR3: CASRNRRGTGELFF. The CDR3 nucleotides read TGTGCCAGCAGGAACAGGCGGGGCACCGGGGAGCTGTTTTTT.

The chain links TRBV4-2 to TRBJ1-2, with D possibly matching TRBD1 (5 bases). Trimming shortened V by 4 bases and J by 8 bases, and 29 bases separated the two germline ends. The CDR3 loop spans 18 amino acids. The germline gives CDR1 LGHNA, CDR2 YNFKEQ. This chain's CDR3 is CASSPGWESGQGLGGYTF. The CDR3 DNA sequence: TGTGCCAGCAGCCCGGGCTGGGAATCCGGGCAGGGACTGGGCGGCTACACCTTC.

The V gene is TRBV12-3 or TRBV12-4, the J gene TRBJ1-2, with D uncertain. Trimming removed 2 bases at V and 3 bases at J, with 4 bases between. CDR3 length equals 12 residues. CDR3 nucleotides: TGTGCCAGCAGTTTAATACACTATGGCTACACCTTC. This sequence encodes CASSLIHYGYTF.